This TCR beta chain came from a study of blood T cell repertoires in COVID-19 (dated by TCRdb to 2018 to 2020). For context, the study as a whole: Collaborator samples came from the United States, Italy and Spain and covered acute and convalescent phases of COVID-19. The prospective study material was composed of cDNA or gDNA derived from T cells, B-cell-depleted T cells, or PBMCs. The samples were drawn from two sources: the first 160 participants of the ongoing ImmuneRACE study, and fewer than 1,500 subjects contributed by 6 global collaborators. The dataset comprised deeply sampled blood TCRbeta repertoires from subjects exposed to, actively infected with, or recovered from COVID-19. The repertoires were released in a freely available public database intended as a resource for research on the immune response to SARS-CoV-2. Where available, HLA class I and class II types were taken from metadata supplied by the sample provider and were not determined by assay-based typing. A de-identified subject ID, COVID-19 status, age in years and sex were almost always included in the sample metadata.

Spanning cysteine to phenylalanine, the CDR3 consists of 14 amino acids. The only DNA kept is the CDR3, 42 bases in frame from the first base. V and J are truncated by 5 bases and 3 bases respectively, leaving an intervening sequence of 13 bases. Reading the germline V gene gives CDR1 ENHRY and CDR2 SYGVKD. Collaborating institutions collected whole blood in K2EDTA tubes following their own protocols. For TCRbeta analysis, collaborator samples were shipped as frozen whole blood, as isolated PBMCs, or as DNA extracted from either sample type. With respect to this clone: Its antigen specificity is not known. Base qualities are not at hand, and no much larger clone is one base apart.

What the study reported, not specific to this receptor: The quantity of clinical and demographic metadata differed by source and by participant and was supplied without curation.

TCRbeta CDR3 regions were amplified from genomic DNA using the immunoSEQ Assay, a bias-controlled multiplex PCR. Processing in the source paper ran as follows. The number of nucleated cells in each sample was estimated from the amplification of reference gene primers within the assay. To quantify the absolute abundance of each unique TCRbeta CDR3 rearrangement, sequence reads were collapsed and filtered. Productive Simpson clonality was computed per sample as the square root of Simpson's diversity index over productive rearrangements. TCRdb re-hosts the immuneACCESS table, in-frame sequences only. Its copies lack some clones; in the studies checked, an unresolved V gene accounts for under half of them, and the cause for the rest is not known. V, J and clone size were drawn from that table, and D and trimming were deduced from the DNA. This sample gives 100,000 to 150,000 clones in total; about 87% of them show up just once. 25% to 30% of the sample lies in the top ten.

Sequenced: peripheral blood. The clonotype originates from a woman in her seventies with acute or convalescent COVID-19. The chain links TRBV10-3 with TRBJ2-5; 5 matching bases give a weak D call of TRBD2. In nucleotides, the sequence is TGTGCCATCAGTAGAGAGGGTGGGGAAGAGACCCAGTACTTC. This codes for CAISREGGEETQYF.